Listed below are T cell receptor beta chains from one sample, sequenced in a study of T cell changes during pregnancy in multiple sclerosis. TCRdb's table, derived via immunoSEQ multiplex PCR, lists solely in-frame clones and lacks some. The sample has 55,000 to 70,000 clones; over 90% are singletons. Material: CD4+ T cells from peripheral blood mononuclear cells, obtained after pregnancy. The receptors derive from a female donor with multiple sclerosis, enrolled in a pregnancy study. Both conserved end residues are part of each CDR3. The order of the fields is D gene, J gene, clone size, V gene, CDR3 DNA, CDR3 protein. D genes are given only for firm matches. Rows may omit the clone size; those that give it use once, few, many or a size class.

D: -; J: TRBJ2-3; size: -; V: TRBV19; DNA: TGTGCCAGTAGTATGCCAGGGGTCACAGATACGCAGTATTTT; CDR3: CASSMPGVTDTQYF
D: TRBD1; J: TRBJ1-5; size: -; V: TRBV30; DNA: TGTGCCTGGAGTGTTCGGACAGGGGGAGGTCAGCCCCAGCATTTT; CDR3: CAWSVRTGGGQPQHF
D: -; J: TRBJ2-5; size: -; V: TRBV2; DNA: TGTGCCAGCAGCTACAGGGCCGGGGAGACCCAGTACTTC; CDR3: CASSYRAGETQYF
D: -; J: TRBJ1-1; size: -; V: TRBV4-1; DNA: TGCGCCAGCAGCCAAGGGTGGGCCGGTAGCACTGAAGCTTTCTTT; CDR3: CASSQGWAGSTEAFF
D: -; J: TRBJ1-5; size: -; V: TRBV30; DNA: TGTGCCTGGAGCAGGGATAGCAATCAGCCCCAGCATTTT; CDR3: CAWSRDSNQPQHF
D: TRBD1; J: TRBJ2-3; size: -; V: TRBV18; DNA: TGTGCCAGCTCACAACCGACAGGGAACACAGATACGCAGTATTTT; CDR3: CASSQPTGNTDTQYF
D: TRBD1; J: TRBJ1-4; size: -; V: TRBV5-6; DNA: TGTGCCAGCAGCTTGTCGACCCCAGGGGGAAAACTGTTTTTT; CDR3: CASSLSTPGGKLFF
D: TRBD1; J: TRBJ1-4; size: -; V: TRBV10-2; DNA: TGCGCCAGCAGACAGGGGAATGAAAAACTGTTTTTT; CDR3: CASRQGNEKLFF
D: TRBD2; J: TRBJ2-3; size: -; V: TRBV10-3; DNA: TGTGCCATCAGACGGCCGGGACTAGCGGGGGCCTACACAGATACGCAGTATTTT; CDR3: CAIRRPGLAGAYTDTQYF
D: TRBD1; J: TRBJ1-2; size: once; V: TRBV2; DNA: TGTGCCAGCAGTTCCGACAGGGGAGACTATGGCTACACCTTC; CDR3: CASSSDRGDYGYTF
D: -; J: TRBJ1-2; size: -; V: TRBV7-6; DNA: TGTGCCAGCAGCCCGTTCGCGGAGGGGAGTTCAGGCTACACCTTC; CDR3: CASSPFAEGSSGYTF
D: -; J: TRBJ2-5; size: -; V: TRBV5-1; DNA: TGCGCCAGCAGCGAGGATCCGTCCTCTCTCGGGGAGACCCAGTACTTC; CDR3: CASSEDPSSLGETQYF
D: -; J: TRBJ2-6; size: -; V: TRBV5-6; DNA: TGTGCCAGCAGCTGGGGCGACAGGAGAGCTGGGGCCAACGTCCTGACTTTC; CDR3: CASSWGDRRAGANVLTF
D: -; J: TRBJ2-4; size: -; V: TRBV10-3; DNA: TGTGCCATCAGTGATGGGCGGGGCATTCAGTACTTC; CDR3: CAISDGRGIQYF
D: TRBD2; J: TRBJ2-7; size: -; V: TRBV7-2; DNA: TGTGCCAGCAGCGTAGAGGGGACTAGCGGGGGGTACGAGCAGTACTTC; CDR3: CASSVEGTSGGYEQYF
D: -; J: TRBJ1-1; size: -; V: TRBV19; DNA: TGTGCCAGTAGTATTAGACCTCAGGGCAACACTGAAGCTTTCTTT; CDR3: CASSIRPQGNTEAFF
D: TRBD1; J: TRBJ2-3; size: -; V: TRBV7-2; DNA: TGTGCCAGCAGCTTCGACAGGGGGCATTCAGATACGCAGTATTTT; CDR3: CASSFDRGHSDTQYF
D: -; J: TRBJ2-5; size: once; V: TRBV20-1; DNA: TGCAGTGCGGCAGGGAAAGAGACCCAGTACTTC; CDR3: CSAAGKETQYF
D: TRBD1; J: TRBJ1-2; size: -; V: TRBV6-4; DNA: TGTGCCAGCAGACCCCGGACAGGGGGAGACTATGGCTACACCTTC; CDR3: CASRPRTGGDYGYTF
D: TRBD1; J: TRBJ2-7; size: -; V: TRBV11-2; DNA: TGTGCCAGCAGCTTAGGGGCAGGGGGCAGTACCGAGCAGTACTTC; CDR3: CASSLGAGGSTEQYF
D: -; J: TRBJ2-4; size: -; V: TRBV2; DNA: TGTGCCAGCAGTGAAGACTCTTCTGGCATTCAGTACTTC; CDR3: CASSEDSSGIQYF
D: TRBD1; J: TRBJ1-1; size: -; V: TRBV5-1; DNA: TGCGCCAGCAGCCCGGGACAGGCGAACACTGAAGCTTTCTTT; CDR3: CASSPGQANTEAFF
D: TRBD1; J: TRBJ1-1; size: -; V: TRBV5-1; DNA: TGCGCCAGCCAGGGGGAATGGTACACTGAAGCTTTCTTT; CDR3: CASQGEWYTEAFF
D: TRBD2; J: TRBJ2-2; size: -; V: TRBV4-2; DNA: TGTGCCAGCAGCCCGCGGCTGGCGGGAGAGAACACCGGGGAGCTGTTTTTT; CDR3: CASSPRLAGENTGELFF
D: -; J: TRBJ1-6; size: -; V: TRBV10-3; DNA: TGTGCCATCAGTCTCGTACAAAATTCACCCCTCCACTTT; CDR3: CAISLVQNSPLHF
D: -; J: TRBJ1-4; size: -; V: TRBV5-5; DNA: TGTGCCAGCAGCTCCCTACAGGGAACTAATGAAAAACTGTTTTTT; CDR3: CASSSLQGTNEKLFF
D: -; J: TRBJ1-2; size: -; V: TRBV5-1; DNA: TGCGCCAGCAGCTTGAAGACATCCTCTAACTATGGCTACACCTTC; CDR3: CASSLKTSSNYGYTF
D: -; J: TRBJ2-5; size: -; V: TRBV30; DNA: TGTGCCTGGAGTGTAGGGGGGGGTCAAGAGACCCAGTACTTC; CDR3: CAWSVGGGQETQYF
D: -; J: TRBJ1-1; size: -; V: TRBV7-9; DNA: TGTGCCAGCAGCTTACGGGGAGCAATGAACACTGAAGCTTTCTTT; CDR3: CASSLRGAMNTEAFF
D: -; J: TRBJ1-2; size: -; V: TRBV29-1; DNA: TGCAGCGTTTCCCAGACAGCTAACTATGGCTACACCTTC; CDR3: CSVSQTANYGYTF
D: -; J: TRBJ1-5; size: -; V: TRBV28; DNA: TGTGCCAGCAATCCGGGGATCCCTAATCAGCCCCAGCATTTT; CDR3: CASNPGIPNQPQHF
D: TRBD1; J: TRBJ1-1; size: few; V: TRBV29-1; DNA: TGCAGCGTCGCACGAACCGGGACAGGGTGGCTGGAAGCTTTCTTT; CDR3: CSVARTGTGWLEAFF
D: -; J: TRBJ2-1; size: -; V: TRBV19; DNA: TGTGCCAGTAGTCTCCGGGGTTACAATGAGCAGTTCTTC; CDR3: CASSLRGYNEQFF
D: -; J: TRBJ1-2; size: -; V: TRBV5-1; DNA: TGCGCCAGCAGCCAGGGGCCCTCAGGGCTTTCTAACTATGGCTACACCTTC; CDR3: CASSQGPSGLSNYGYTF
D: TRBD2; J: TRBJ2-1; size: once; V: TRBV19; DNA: TGTGCCAGTAGTATGACCAGGTCTAGCGGCCACAATGAGCAGTTCTTC; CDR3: CASSMTRSSGHNEQFF
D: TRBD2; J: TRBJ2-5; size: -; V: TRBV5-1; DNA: TGCGCCAGCAGCCCGGGTAGCGGGGGGGCAAAGACCCAGTACTTC; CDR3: CASSPGSGGAKTQYF
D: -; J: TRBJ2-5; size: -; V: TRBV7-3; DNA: TGTGCCAGCAGCTTAATCCAGGGCCAACGAGAGACCCAGTACTTC; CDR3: CASSLIQGQRETQYF
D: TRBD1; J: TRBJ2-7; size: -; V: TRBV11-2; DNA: TGTGCCAGCAGCTCAGACAGGGCCCACGAGCAGTACTTC; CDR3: CASSSDRAHEQYF
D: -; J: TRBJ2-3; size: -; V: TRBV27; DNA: TGTGCCAGCAGTTTACGCGTCACAGATACGCAGTATTTT; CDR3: CASSLRVTDTQYF
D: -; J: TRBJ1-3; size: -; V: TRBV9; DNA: TGTGCCAGCAGCCCGGAACAGTTTGGAAACACCATATATTTT; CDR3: CASSPEQFGNTIYF
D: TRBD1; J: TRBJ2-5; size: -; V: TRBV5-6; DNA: TGTGCCAGCAGCTTGGCCCGCAACAGGGGGCTTGGGGAGACCCAGTACTTC; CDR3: CASSLARNRGLGETQYF
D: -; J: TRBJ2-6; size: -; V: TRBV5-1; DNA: TGCGCCAGCAGCTTACAGGTCTCTGGGGCCAACGTCCTGACTTTC; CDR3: CASSLQVSGANVLTF
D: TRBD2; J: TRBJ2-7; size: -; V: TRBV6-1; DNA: TGTGCCAGCAGAAGAGCGGGATCCCTGTACGAGCAGTACTTC; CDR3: CASRRAGSLYEQYF
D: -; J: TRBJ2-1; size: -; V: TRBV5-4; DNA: TGTGCCAGCAGCTGGGCGGGACTCCTGGGTGAGCAGTTCTTC; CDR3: CASSWAGLLGEQFF
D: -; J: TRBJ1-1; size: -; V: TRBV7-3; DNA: TGTGCCAGCAGCTTAACTGCAGGGGCGAGGACTGAAGCTTTCTTT; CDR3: CASSLTAGARTEAFF
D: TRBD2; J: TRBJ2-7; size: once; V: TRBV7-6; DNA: TGTGCCAGCAGCCCGCACCCTGGACTAGCGGGAGCCTACGAGCAGTACTTC; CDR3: CASSPHPGLAGAYEQYF
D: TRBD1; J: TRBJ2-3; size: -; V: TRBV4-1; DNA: TGCGCCAGCAGCCCAGGACAGGGGAGCACAGATACGCAGTATTTT; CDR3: CASSPGQGSTDTQYF
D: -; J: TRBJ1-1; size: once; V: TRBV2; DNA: TGTGCCAGCAGGCCCTCTGGGGGGTTCACTGAAGCTTTCTTT; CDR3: CASRPSGGFTEAFF
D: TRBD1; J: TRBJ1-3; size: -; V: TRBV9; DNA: TGTGCCAGCAGCGTCAGGGGGTCGTCTGGAAACACCATATATTTT; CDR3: CASSVRGSSGNTIYF